Following are 26 T cell receptor beta chains from one sample sequenced in a study of human thymus T cells. Thymic samples were excised during corrective heart operations. This table comes from immunoSEQ multiplex PCR, and its TCRdb copy is limited to in-frame clones, with some not included. The table records 100,000 to 150,000 clones, more than 90% of them present only once. Sample: thymus tissue. The source is a boy under two years old with a congenital heart defect but otherwise immunologically healthy.

With regard to this clone: The junction shows a germline mismatch at one end, possibly a read error. J is TRBJ2-3 and V is TRBV6-5; TRBD2 matches at 8 bases. Germline CDR1 and CDR2: MNHEY and SVGAGI. There are 13 residues in the CDR3. The CDR3 reads CASSYSKSTSAHF. CDR3 DNA: TGTGCCAGCAGTTACTCGAAATCGACTAGCGCCCATTTT.

This chain connects TRBV15 to TRBJ2-7; D might be TRBD1 or TRBD2, each matching 5 bases. The CDR3 loop spans 15 amino acids. V lost 5 bases, J lost 2 bases, and 16 bases lay in between. Germline values: CDR1 LNHNV, CDR2 YYDKDF (reference sequence). The CDR3 bases are TGTGCCACCAGCGACCTCGGGACCAAGACCTACGAGCAGTACTTC. Protein sequence: CATSDLGTKTYEQYF.

The V call is TRBV11-2, the J call TRBJ1-2; 7 nucleotides line up with TRBD1. The germline V gene has CDR1 SGHAT and CDR2 FQNNGV. Trimming removed 5 bases from V and 0 bases from J; junction bases left unmatched: 6. The length of the CDR3 is 15 residues. CDR3 region: CASSLRDRANYGYTF. CDR3 in DNA: TGTGCCAGCAGCCTCCGGGACAGAGCTAACTATGGCTACACCTTC.

The rearrangement uses TRBV15 and TRBJ1-3; D not resolved. V dropped 3 bases and J dropped 0 bases, with 9 bases sitting between them. Germline CDR1 and CDR2: LNHNV and YYDKDF (reference sequence). The CDR3 runs to 15 residues. The CDR3 region has the DNA TGTGCCACCAGCAGCGAGGGAAGCTCTGGAAACACCATATATTTT. The encoded protein is CATSSEGSSGNTIYF.

This clone is a singleton in its sample. The rearrangement links TRBV4-1 to TRBJ1-1; no firm D call. The CDR3 has 15 amino acids. The germline gives CDR1 MGHRA, CDR2 YSYEKL. Trimming removed 1 base from V and 0 bases from J, with 9 bases in between. CDR3 sequence (DNA): TGCGCCAGCAGCCAAGTAGCCGGGGTGAACACTGAAGCTTTCTTT. This translates into CASSQVAGVNTEAFF.

The CDR3 DNA follows: TGTGCCAGCAGTTTATGGCTAGCGGATACAGATACGCAGTATTTT. Its protein is CASSLWLADTDTQYF. The chain recombines TRBV27 with TRBJ2-3; 7 nucleotides align to TRBD2. The germline V gene encodes CDR1 MNHEY and CDR2 SMNVEV (reference sequence). The CDR3 has 15 residues. The V and J ends lost 1 base and 3 bases, in that order; junction bases with no gene match: 4.

The chain joins TRBV7-4 to TRBJ2-3, with D tentatively TRBD2 (6 bases). The CDR3 extends over 17 amino acids. CDR1 and CDR2 from the germline V gene are SGHVT and SQSDAQ. Trimming took 5 bases from V and 0 from J, leaving 18 bases between them. As DNA, the CDR3 is TGTGCCAGCAGCCCGCGGGACGGCGACACTAGCACAGATACGCAGTATTTT. It yields the protein CASSPRDGDTSTDTQYF.

The V call is TRBV5-1, the J call TRBJ2-5; TRBD1 aligns across 9 bases. Losses at the gene ends were 4 bases for V and 1 base for J; bases not matched to a gene: 2. The CDR3 is made up of 14 amino acids. CDR1 is SGHRS, CDR2 YFSETQ, per germline. The CDR3 region has the DNA TGCGCCAGCAGCACACAGGGGGCCCAAGAGACCCAGTACTTC. This sequence encodes CASSTQGAQETQYF.

The CDR3 bases are TGTGCCAGCAGGGAGGTGGCGGCCGGGACCCAGTACTTC. Translating it yields CASREVAAGTQYF. This sequence joins TRBV6-1 and TRBJ2-5; a weak D match, TRBD2 (5 bases). This CDR3 is built from 13 residues. Germline-derived CDR1 and CDR2 are MNHNS and SASEGT. Trimming cost V 6 bases and J 7 bases, with 15 bases left between them.

This clone was counted a single time. The chain carries TRBV4-2 and TRBJ2-2; D could derive from TRBD1 or TRBD2 (6 bases each). The germline V gene encodes CDR1 LGHNA and CDR2 YNFKEQ. The CDR3 covers 16 residues. V lost 3 bases and J lost 6, with 17 bases in between. The CDR3 bases are TGTGCCAGCAGCCACCCGGGGGCTGGAAACCCCGGGGAGCTGTTTTTT. Translated, it gives CASSHPGAGNPGELFF.

The rearrangement uses TRBV4-1 and TRBJ2-7; the D is unclear. Trimming shortened V by 0 bases and J by 3 bases, and 6 bases separated the two germline ends. The CDR3 has 13 residues. Germline CDR1 MGHRA, CDR2 YSYEKL. The CDR3 loop reads CASSQEEHYEQYF. As DNA, the CDR3 is TGCGCCAGCAGCCAAGAGGAGCACTACGAGCAGTACTTC.

This clone was detected once. The genes are TRBV6-8 and TRBJ1-2; tentative D call: TRBD1 (6 bases). Trimming removed 8 bases at V and 3 bases at J, with 22 bases between. Germline V CDR1 and CDR2: MNHGY, SAAAGT. This CDR3 spans 16 amino acids. The CDR3 DNA follows: TGTGCCAGCGTTGGACCTCAACAGGGAAGAGACTATGGCTACACCTTC. This encodes CASVGPQQGRDYGYTF.

The chain uses TRBV4-3 and TRBJ2-3; 10 bases agree with TRBD2. V shed 0 bases, J shed 7 bases, and the junction held 10 bases outside the gene matches. The CDR3 consists of 17 residues. Germline CDR1 and CDR2: LGHNA and YSLEER. CDR3 in amino acids: CASSQDTASGGSHTQYF. The CDR3 DNA follows: TGCGCCAGCAGCCAAGATACGGCTAGCGGGGGTTCCCATACGCAGTATTTT.

The chain links TRBV28 to TRBJ2-7, with 7 bases fitting TRBD2. This CDR3 is 13 amino acids long. CDR1 and CDR2 from the germline V gene are MDHEN and SYDVKM. The junction had 9 bases not matched to a gene; V was cut back by 2 bases and J by 11 bases. This CDR3 reads CASSLAAGRREYF. The CDR3, as DNA: TGTGCCAGCAGTTTAGCCGCCGGGAGGAGGGAGTACTTC.

This chain connects TRBV2 to TRBJ2-3; 7 nucleotides line up with TRBD2. The J segment lost 0 bases and the V segment lost 6 bases, leaving 15 bases of the junction unmatched. Germline V gives CDR1 SNHLY, CDR2 FYNNEI. This CDR3 spans 18 amino acids. The CDR3 nucleotides read TGTGCCAGCAGAAAATACCGGTCGGGGGACTATAGCACAGATACGCAGTATTTT. This encodes CASRKYRSGDYSTDTQYF.

The CDR3 bases are TGTGCCAGCAGCTACCCGCGGGAGACGCTCAGGTCCGACGTCGGCTACACCTTC. This translates into CASSYPRETLRSDVGYTF. The V gene is TRBV11-1, the J gene TRBJ1-2, with D unresolved. Germline V gene lookup returns CDR1 SGHAT and CDR2 FQDESV (reference sequence). CDR3 length equals 18 residues. Trimming removed 4 bases at V and 8 bases at J, with 29 bases between.

V usage is TRBV9 and J usage is TRBJ1-2, with unresolved D. Germline V gene lookup returns CDR1 SGDLS and CDR2 YYNGEE. The CDR3 is made up of 14 amino acids. Trimming cost V 3 bases and J 3 bases, with 12 bases left between them. The CDR3, as DNA: TGTGCCAGCAGCGGGGCTCGGGAACACTATGGCTACACCTTC. Amino acids: CASSGAREHYGYTF.

The V gene is TRBV27, the J gene TRBJ2-5, with 7 positions matching TRBD2. Germline V gene sequence: CDR1 MNHEY, CDR2 SMNVEV (reference sequence). The CDR3 totals 14 residues. Trimming took 3 bases from V and 3 from J; bases not matched to a gene: 4. CDR3 DNA sequence: TGTGCCAGCAGTTTTTGGGGGGGGGAAGAGACCCAGTACTTC. This translates into CASSFWGGEETQYF.

This chain uses TRBV5-6 with TRBJ1-1; tentatively, D is TRBD1 (5 bases). CDR1 SGHDT and CDR2 YYEEEE come from the germline V gene. Trimming removed 4 bases from V and 3 bases from J, with 25 bases in between. The CDR3 spans 18 residues. The CDR3 coding sequence is TGTGCCAGCAGCACACGTGTTGTGGGGCAAGGGTACGACACTGAAGCTTTCTTT. It codes for CASSTRVVGQGYDTEAFF.

The gene calls are TRBV23-1 and TRBJ2-1, with D hard to call. TRBV23-1 is known as an ORF, though its function is uncertain. V was cut by 2 bases and J by 8 bases, with 7 bases left in between. This CDR3 is built from 12 residues. Written as DNA, the CDR3 is TGCGCCAGCAGTCAAGAGGCGGATGAGCAGTTCTTC. Translating it yields CASSQEADEQFF.

The chain employs TRBV4-1 and TRBJ2-3; 8 bases fit TRBD2. J lost 9 bases, V lost 2 bases, and 19 bases had no gene match. Looked up from germline, CDR1 is MGHRA and CDR2 is YSYEKL. This CDR3 has 18 amino acids. In DNA form, the CDR3 reads TGCGCCAGCAGCCAAAAGTACAGCGGGGGCGTAGGTGGGGAGACGCAGTATTTT. It specifies CASSQKYSGGVGGETQYF.

The chain links TRBV7-2 to TRBJ1-2; D uncertain. The germline CDR1 and CDR2 sequences are SGHTA and FQGNSA. Between the trimmed V and J ends, which lost 0 bases and 6 bases, there was a span of 5 bases. CDR3 length equals 12 residues. CDR3 amino acids: CASSLAAHGYTF. DNA for the CDR3: TGTGCCAGCAGCTTAGCCGCTCATGGCTACACCTTC.

The V call is TRBV4-3, the J call TRBJ2-1; perhaps TRBD2 as D (6 bases). This CDR3 is built from 16 residues. CDR1 is LGHNA, CDR2 YSLEER, per germline. Trimming removed 5 bases at V and 2 bases at J, with 16 bases between. The CDR3 DNA reads as TGCGCCAGCAGCGCGGACTACCCGGGTCCCTACAATGAGCAGTTCTTC. Translation gives CASSADYPGPYNEQFF.

V is TRBV4-3 and J is TRBJ2-1, with 9 nucleotides matching TRBD2. V gave up 4 bases and J gave up 7 bases; unmatched junction bases: 14. This CDR3 contains 17 residues. Germline-derived CDR1 and CDR2 are LGHNA and YSLEER. CDR3 in amino acids: CASSPYSTLAGKNEQFF. The CDR3 DNA follows: TGCGCCAGCAGCCCATATTCTACCCTAGCGGGGAAAAATGAGCAGTTCTTC.

As to this clone: This CDR3 is also generated by other DNA sequences in the sample. The J gene is TRBJ2-3, the V gene TRBV28; a possible D gene is TRBD2 (5 bases). Germline lookup yields CDR1 MDHEN and CDR2 SYDVKM. The CDR3 has 12 residues. V lost 5 bases to trimming and J lost 6 bases, with 9 bases between them. The CDR3 DNA follows: TGTGCCAGCAGTCGGACTGGGGATACGCAGTATTTT. Its translation: CASSRTGDTQYF.

Written as DNA, the CDR3 is TGTGCCAGCAGTTTTGTGGGGGGCGCAAAAGGGGCCAACGTCCTGACTTTC. Residues: CASSFVGGAKGANVLTF. The chain recombines TRBV28 with TRBJ2-6; D could derive from TRBD1 or TRBD2 (6 bases each). This CDR3 is 17 amino acids long. V lost 3 bases to trimming and J lost 4 bases, with 16 bases between them. Looked up from germline, CDR1 is MDHEN and CDR2 is SYDVKM.